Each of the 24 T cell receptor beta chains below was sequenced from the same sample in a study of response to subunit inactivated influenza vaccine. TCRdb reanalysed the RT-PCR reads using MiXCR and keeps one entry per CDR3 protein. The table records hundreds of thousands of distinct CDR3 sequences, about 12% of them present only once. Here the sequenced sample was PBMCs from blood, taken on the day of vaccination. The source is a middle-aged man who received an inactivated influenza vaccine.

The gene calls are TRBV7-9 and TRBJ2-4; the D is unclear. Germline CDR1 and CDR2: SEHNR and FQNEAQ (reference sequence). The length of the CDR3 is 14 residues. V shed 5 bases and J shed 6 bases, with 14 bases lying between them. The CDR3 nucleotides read TGTGCCAGCAGCCCGGGTGCCTCAACAAACATTCAGTACTTC. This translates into CASSPGASTNIQYF.

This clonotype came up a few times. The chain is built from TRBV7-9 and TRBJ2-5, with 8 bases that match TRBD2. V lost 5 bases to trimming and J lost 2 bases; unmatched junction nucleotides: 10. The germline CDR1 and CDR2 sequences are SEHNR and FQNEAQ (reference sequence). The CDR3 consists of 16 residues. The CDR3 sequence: CASSAPTSERQETQYF. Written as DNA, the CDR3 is TGTGCCAGCAGCGCTCCGACTAGCGAGAGACAAGAGACCCAGTACTTC.

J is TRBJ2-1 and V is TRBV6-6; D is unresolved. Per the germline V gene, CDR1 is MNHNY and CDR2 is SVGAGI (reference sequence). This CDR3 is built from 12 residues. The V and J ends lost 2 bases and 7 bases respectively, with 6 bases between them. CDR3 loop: CASSYARNEQFF. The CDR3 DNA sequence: TGTGCCAGCAGTTACGCGAGGAATGAGCAGTTCTTC.

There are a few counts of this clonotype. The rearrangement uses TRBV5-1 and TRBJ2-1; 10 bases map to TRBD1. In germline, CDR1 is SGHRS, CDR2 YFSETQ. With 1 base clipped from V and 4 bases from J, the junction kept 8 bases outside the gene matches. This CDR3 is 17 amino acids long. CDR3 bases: TGCGCCAGCAGCTTGTATGAGACAGGGGGCTTTTACAATGAGCAGTTCTTC. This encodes CASSLYETGGFYNEQFF.

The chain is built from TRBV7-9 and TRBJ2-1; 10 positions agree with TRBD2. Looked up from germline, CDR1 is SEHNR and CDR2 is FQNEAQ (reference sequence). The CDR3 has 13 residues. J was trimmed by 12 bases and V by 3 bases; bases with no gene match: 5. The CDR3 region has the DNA TGTGCCAGCAGCTTCAGTAGCGGGAGGTCGCAGTTCTTC. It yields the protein CASSFSSGRSQFF.

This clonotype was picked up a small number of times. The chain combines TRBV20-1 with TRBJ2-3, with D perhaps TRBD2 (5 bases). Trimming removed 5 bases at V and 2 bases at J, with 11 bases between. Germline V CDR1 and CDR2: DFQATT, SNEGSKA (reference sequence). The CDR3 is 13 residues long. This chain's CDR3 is CSAPTRHTDTQYF. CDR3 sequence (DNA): TGCAGTGCTCCCACTAGACACACAGATACGCAGTATTTT.

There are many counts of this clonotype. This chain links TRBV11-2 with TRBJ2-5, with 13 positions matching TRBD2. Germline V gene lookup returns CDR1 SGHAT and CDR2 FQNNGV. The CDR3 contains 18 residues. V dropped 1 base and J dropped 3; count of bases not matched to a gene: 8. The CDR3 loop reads CASSLVGGGTSGKETQYF. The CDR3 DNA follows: TGTGCCAGCAGCTTAGTCGGAGGGGGGACTAGCGGGAAAGAGACCCAGTACTTC.

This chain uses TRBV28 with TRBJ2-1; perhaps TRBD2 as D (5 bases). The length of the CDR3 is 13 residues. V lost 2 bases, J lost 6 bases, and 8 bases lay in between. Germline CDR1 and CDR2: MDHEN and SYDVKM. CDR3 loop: CASSLTRANEQFF. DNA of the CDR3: TGTGCCAGCAGTTTAACGCGGGCCAATGAGCAGTTCTTC.

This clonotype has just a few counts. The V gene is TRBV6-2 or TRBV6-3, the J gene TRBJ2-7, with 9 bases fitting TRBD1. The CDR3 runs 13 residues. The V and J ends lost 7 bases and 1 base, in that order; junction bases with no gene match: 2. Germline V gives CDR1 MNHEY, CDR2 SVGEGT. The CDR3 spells CASMGQGSYEQYF. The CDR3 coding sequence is TGTGCCAGCATGGGACAGGGATCCTACGAGCAGTACTTC.

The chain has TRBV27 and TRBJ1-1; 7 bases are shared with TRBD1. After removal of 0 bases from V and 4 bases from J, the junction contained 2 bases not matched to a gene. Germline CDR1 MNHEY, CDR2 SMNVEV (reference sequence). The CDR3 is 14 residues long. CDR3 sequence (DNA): TGTGCCAGCAGTTTATCAGGGGGCGTCACTGAAGCTTTCTTT. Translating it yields CASSLSGGVTEAFF.

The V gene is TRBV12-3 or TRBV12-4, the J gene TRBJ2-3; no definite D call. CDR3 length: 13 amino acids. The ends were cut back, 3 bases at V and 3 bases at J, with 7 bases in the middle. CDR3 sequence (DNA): TGTGCCAGCAGTTTCGGCACGACAGATACGCAGTATTTT. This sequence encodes CASSFGTTDTQYF.

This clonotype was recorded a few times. The CDR3 protein is CASSLRGRLLSSYNEQFF. The DNA of the CDR3 is TGTGCCAGCAGTTTAAGGGGCAGGCTCCTTAGCTCCTACAATGAGCAGTTCTTC. This chain links TRBV27 with TRBJ2-1, with a weak D call TRBD1 (5 bases). Between the trimmed V and J ends, which lost 2 bases and 0 bases, there was a span of 17 bases. This CDR3 comprises 18 residues. Germline V CDR1 and CDR2: MNHEY, SMNVEV (reference sequence).

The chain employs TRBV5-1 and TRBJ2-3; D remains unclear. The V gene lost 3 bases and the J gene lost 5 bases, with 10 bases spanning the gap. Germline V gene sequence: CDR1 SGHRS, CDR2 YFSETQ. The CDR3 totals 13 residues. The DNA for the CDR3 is TGCGCCAGCAGCTATGGAGATCAAGATACGCAGTATTTT. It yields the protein CASSYGDQDTQYF.

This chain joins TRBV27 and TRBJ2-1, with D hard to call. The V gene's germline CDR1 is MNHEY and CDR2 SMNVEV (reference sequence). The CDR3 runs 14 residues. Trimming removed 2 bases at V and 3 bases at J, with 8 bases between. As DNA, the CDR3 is TGTGCCAGCAGTTTAGAGTCAGGCTACAATGAGCAGTTCTTC. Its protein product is CASSLESGYNEQFF.

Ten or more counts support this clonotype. CDR3 bases: TGTGCCATCCGATTAGGGACTGAAGCTTTCTTT. It specifies CAIRLGTEAFF. The chain carries TRBV10-3 and TRBJ1-1; unclear D gene. This CDR3 comprises 11 residues. Germline CDR1 reads ENHRY; CDR2 reads SYGVKD. V lost 8 bases to trimming and J lost 5 bases, with 9 bases between them.

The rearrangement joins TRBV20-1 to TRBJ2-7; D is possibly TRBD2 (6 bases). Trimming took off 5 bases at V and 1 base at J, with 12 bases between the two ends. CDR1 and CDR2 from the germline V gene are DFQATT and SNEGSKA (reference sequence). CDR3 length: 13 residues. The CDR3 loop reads CSAGGTDSYEQYF. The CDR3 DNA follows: TGCAGTGCTGGGGGGACGGATTCCTACGAGCAGTACTTC.

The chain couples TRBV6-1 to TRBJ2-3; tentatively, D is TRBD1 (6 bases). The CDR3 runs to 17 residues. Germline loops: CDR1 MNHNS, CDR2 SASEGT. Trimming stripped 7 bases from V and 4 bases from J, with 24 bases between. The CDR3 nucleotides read TGTGCCAGCAAGCTTTGGGGAGTCAGGGGATCAGCAGATACGCAGTATTTT. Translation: CASKLWGVRGSADTQYF.

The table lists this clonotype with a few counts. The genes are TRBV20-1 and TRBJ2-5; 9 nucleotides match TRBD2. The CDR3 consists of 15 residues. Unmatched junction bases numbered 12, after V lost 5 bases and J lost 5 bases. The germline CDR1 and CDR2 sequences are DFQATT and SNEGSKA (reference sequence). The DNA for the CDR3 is TGCAGTGCTGTGACCAGCGGGGGGTTTCGGGAGACCCAGTACTTC. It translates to CSAVTSGGFRETQYF.

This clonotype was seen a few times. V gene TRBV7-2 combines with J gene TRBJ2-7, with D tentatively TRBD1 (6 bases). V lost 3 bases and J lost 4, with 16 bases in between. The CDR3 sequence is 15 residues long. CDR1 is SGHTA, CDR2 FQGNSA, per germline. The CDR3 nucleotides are TGTGCCAGCAGCTTCCTTGACAGGAGAAATTACGAGCAGTACTTC. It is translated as CASSFLDRRNYEQYF. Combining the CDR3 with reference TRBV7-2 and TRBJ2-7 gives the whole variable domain GAGVSQSPSNKVTEKGKDVELRCDPISGHTALYWYRQSLGQGLEFLIYFQGNSAPDKSGLPSDRFSAERTGGSVSTLTIQRTQQEDSAVYLCASSFLDRRNYEQYFGPGTRLTVT.

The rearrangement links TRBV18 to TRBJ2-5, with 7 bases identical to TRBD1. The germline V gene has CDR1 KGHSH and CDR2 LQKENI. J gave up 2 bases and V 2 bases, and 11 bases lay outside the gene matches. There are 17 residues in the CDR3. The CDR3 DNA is TGTGCCAGCTCACCATCTCCCGGGACAGTTAAACAAGAGACCCAGTACTTC. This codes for CASSPSPGTVKQETQYF.

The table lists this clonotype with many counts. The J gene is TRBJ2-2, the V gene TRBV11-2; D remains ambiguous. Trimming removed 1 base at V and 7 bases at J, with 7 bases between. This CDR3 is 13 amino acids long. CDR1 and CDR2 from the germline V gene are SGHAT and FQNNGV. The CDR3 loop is CASSLAGSGELFF. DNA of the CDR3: TGTGCCAGCAGCTTAGCGGGTAGCGGGGAGCTGTTTTTT.

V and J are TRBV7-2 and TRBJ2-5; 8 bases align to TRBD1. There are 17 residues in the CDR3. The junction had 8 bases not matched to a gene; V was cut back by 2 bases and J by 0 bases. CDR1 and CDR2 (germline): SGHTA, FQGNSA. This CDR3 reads CASSLRGQGANQETQYF. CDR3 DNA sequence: TGTGCCAGCAGCTTAAGGGGCCAGGGGGCTAACCAAGAGACCCAGTACTTC.

CDR3 residues: CASSLVGPLRTQYF. The CDR3 nucleotides read TGCGCCAGCAGCTTGGTGGGGCCACTAAGGACCCAGTACTTC. The genes are TRBV5-1 and TRBJ2-5, with a possible D match to TRBD1 (5 bases). Between the trimmed V and J ends, which lost 0 bases and 7 bases, there was a span of 13 bases. The CDR3 has 14 residues. The V gene's germline CDR1 is SGHRS and CDR2 YFSETQ.

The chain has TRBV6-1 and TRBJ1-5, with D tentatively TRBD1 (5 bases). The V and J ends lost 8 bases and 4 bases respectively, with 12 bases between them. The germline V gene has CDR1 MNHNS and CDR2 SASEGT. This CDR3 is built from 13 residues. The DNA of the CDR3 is TGTGCCAGCTTTGGGGCAACAAATCAGCCCCAGCATTTT. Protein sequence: CASFGATNQPQHF.